Sequencing of this TCR beta chain was carried out in a study of monozygotic twins with cystic fibrosis. Study findings and constraints: V usage most resembled the co-twin in 13 of 16 pairs. Monozygotic CF twins shared more identical nucleotide clonotypes than unrelated patients. Age, concordance and disease severity did not associate with shared CDR3 numbers.

Of note for this clone: Its antigen is undetermined.

This CDR3 is 13 amino acids long. Germline CDR1 SGHRS, CDR2 YFSETQ. V gave up 4 bases and J gave up 7 bases, with 14 bases separating them. Here immunoSEQ multiplex PCR was the method, and the copy in TCRdb shows in-frame clones only, minus some. The profile shows roughly 35,000 clones, over 75% of them singletons. This sequence originates from a girl aged 2 to 9 with cystic fibrosis. This chain joins TRBV5-1 and TRBJ2-5; TRBD2 is a possible D gene (6 bases). The specimen was blood. CDR3 sequence reads: CASSPAREATQYF. The CDR3, as DNA: TGCGCCAGCAGCCCGGCTAGGGAGGCGACCCAGTACTTC.